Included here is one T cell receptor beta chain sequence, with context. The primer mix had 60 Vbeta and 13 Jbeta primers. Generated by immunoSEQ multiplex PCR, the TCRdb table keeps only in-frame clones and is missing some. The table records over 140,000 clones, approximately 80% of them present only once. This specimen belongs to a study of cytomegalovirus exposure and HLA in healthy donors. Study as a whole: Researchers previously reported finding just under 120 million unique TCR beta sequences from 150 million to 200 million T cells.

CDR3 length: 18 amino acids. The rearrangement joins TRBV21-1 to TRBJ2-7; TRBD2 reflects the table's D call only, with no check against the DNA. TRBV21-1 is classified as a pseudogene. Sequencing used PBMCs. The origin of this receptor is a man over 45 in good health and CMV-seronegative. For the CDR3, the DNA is TGTGCCAGCAGCAAGCCTATACCTAGCGTAGGTCAAGCCTACGAGCAGTACTTC. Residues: CASSKPIPSVGQAYEQYF.